The T cell receptor beta chain described here comes from a study of blood T cell repertoires in COVID-19. At the level of the study: Acute-phase and convalescent COVID-19 samples originated in the United States, Italy and Spain. T cells, B-cell-depleted T cells, or PBMCs supplied cDNA or gDNA.

Germline V gives CDR1 MNHNY, CDR2 SVGAGI (reference sequence). Trimming stripped 2 bases from V and 2 bases from J, with 12 bases between. The CDR3 has 15 amino acids. As processed by the authors: Amplifying reference gene primers gave estimates of nucleated cell counts. The repertoire was sequenced with immunoSEQ multiplex PCR; TCRdb's copy has only in-frame clones and lacks some. From that table come the V and J calls and clone size; the DNA was used to work out D and trimming. Altogether under 75,000 clones are present, 80% to 90% being singletons, with the ten largest covering 6% to 6.5%. This chain links TRBV6-6 with TRBJ2-5; D call uncertain. The source is a human donor in a cohort sampled during active COVID-19. What was sequenced was peripheral blood. CDR3 sequence: CASSYPRNTQETQYF. CDR3 coding DNA: TGTGCCAGCAGTTACCCACGAAACACGCAAGAGACCCAGTACTTC.